What follows are 30 T cell receptor gamma chains derived from one specimen sequenced in a study of Vδ1+ human thymocytes. Study-wide results and limits: Highly polyclonal TRG and TRD repertoires with Gaussian CDR3 length distributions appeared in thymus.

These TCRs' antigens remain unknown. Extracted RNA was reverse transcribed into cDNA. Pooled V-gene forward primers with one constant-region reverse primer generated the CDR3 amplicons by multiplex PCR. TCRdb re-processed the multiplex PCR reads via CATT. The table has tens of thousands of gamma-chain clones, roughly 15% seen once; the top ten hold 1.9%. Sequenced material: Vdelta1+ gamma-delta thymocytes from the thymus. Subset here: FACS-sorted CD3+ TCRalphabeta- TCRVdelta1+ TCRVdelta2- thymocytes. Every receptor here comes from a child less than two years old who had congenital heart surgery.

The gene calls are TRGV8 and TRGJP2. The length of the CDR3 is 15 residues. CDR1 is VENAVY and CDR2 is YDSYNSRV in the germline V gene. V shed 3 bases, J shed 4 bases, and the junction held 8 bases outside the gene matches. The CDR3 loop reads CATWDPETSDWIKTF. The DNA for the CDR3 is TGTGCCACCTGGGATCCCGAAACTAGTGATTGGATCAAGACGTTT.

This chain uses TRGV9 with TRGJP. CDR1 and CDR2 (germline): GITISATS, ISYDGTV (reference sequence). Unmatched junction bases numbered 7, after V lost 5 bases and J lost 6 bases. This CDR3 has 16 amino acids. CDR3 in amino acids: CALWVSGELGKKIKVF. The CDR3 DNA sequence: TGTGCCTTGTGGGTCTCGGGAGAGTTGGGCAAAAAAATCAAGGTATTT.

A few counts support this clone. At one boundary the junction diverges from the germline segment, which might be a read error. The chain combines TRGV3 with TRGJ1 or TRGJ2. The germline V gene has CDR1 VTNTFY and CDR2 YDVSTARD (reference sequence). The CDR3 sequence is 15 residues long. The CDR3 nucleotides read TGTGCCGCCTGGGACAGCCCGGGAGGTTATTATAAGAAACTCTTT. The encoded protein is CAAWDSPGGYYKKLF.

In regard to this clone: A read error may explain this, as a much larger clone is one base away. The rearrangement uses TRGV4 and TRGJ1 or TRGJ2. The V and J ends lost 5 bases and 0 bases, in that order; junction bases with no gene match: 4. The CDR3 is made up of 13 amino acids. Germline CDR1 is EGSTGY and CDR2 is YDSYTSSV. The DNA for the CDR3 is TGTGCCACCTGGGCTTTGAATTATTATAAGAAACTCTTT. Translated: CATWALNYYKKLF.

This clone is labeled medium-sized. Within the sample, other DNA sequences also encode this same CDR3. The V and J genes are TRGV9 and TRGJ1 or TRGJ2. This CDR3 contains 11 residues. The V gene end was trimmed by 1 base and the J gene end by 10 bases; junction bases not matched to a gene: 4. CDR1 GITISATS and CDR2 ISYDGTV come from the germline V gene (reference sequence). In DNA form, the CDR3 reads TGTGCCTTGTGGGAGGTCCGGAAGAAACTCTTT. Translating it yields CALWEVRKKLF.

On this clone: This sample includes further DNA sequences coding for the same CDR3. This sequence joins TRGV9 and TRGJ1 or TRGJ2. The CDR3 spans 13 residues. The junction had 3 bases not matched to a gene; V was cut back by 0 bases and J by 4 bases. Germline CDR1 is GITISATS and CDR2 is ISYDGTV (reference sequence). The CDR3 region is CALWEVVYYKKLF. DNA for the CDR3: TGTGCCTTGTGGGAGGTGGTCTATTATAAGAAACTCTTT.

This clone came up a few times. The chain links TRGV4 to TRGJ1 or TRGJ2. This CDR3 spans 11 amino acids. V shed 4 bases, J shed 9 bases, and the junction held 6 bases outside the gene matches. Germline CDR1 is EGSTGY and CDR2 is YDSYTSSV. Written as DNA, the CDR3 is TGTGCCACCTGGGAGAACTCTAAGAAACTCTTT. Its translation: CATWENSKKLF.

The chain is built from TRGV8 and TRGJ1 or TRGJ2. Germline V gene sequence: CDR1 VENAVY, CDR2 YDSYNSRV. V lost 1 base, J lost 1 base, and 13 bases stayed unmatched. The CDR3 runs 17 residues. The CDR3 region has the DNA TGTGCCACCTGGGATAGCAGAAATTCAAAAAATTATTATAAGAAACTCTTT. Translated: CATWDSRNSKNYYKKLF.

This clone appeared a few times. The rearrangement uses TRGV4 and TRGJ1 or TRGJ2. V trimming: 6 bases; J trimming: 13 bases; junction bases outside the gene matches: 12. Germline V gives CDR1 EGSTGY, CDR2 YDSYTSSV. The CDR3 has 11 residues. The DNA of the CDR3 is TGTGCCACCTGGAACCCACTGTCTAAACTCTTT. This sequence encodes CATWNPLSKLF.

The gene calls are TRGV9 and TRGJ1 or TRGJ2. The CDR3 is 13 amino acids. The germline gives CDR1 GITISATS, CDR2 ISYDGTV (reference sequence). With V trimmed by 0 bases and J by 11 bases, 10 bases remained unmatched. CDR3 protein: CALWEVQVEEKLF. In DNA form, the CDR3 reads TGTGCCTTGTGGGAGGTGCAGGTGGAGGAGAAACTCTTT.

Notes on this clone: Its ends do not fully match the called genes, so a read error is possible. The V and J genes are TRGV9 and TRGJP. The germline CDR1 and CDR2 sequences are GITISATS and ISYDGTV (reference sequence). The CDR3 extends over 14 amino acids. As DNA, the CDR3 is TGTGCCTTGTGGGAAGAGTTGGACAAAAAAATCAAGGTATTT. Protein sequence: CALWEELDKKIKVF.

This clone was seen more than once but under ten times. The rearrangement links TRGV9 to TRGJ1 or TRGJ2. Trimming removed 0 bases from V and 0 bases from J; junction bases left unmatched: 8. The CDR3 is 16 amino acids. CDR1 and CDR2 from the germline V gene are GITISATS and ISYDGTV (reference sequence). Here the CDR3 reads CALWEVQGPNYYKKLF. The CDR3 region has the DNA TGTGCCTTGTGGGAGGTGCAAGGACCGAATTATTATAAGAAACTCTTT.

On this clone: The junction and the germline gene differ at one end; a read error may be behind it. V is TRGV4 and J is TRGJ1 or TRGJ2. Germline loops: CDR1 EGSTGY, CDR2 YDSYTSSV. The length of the CDR3 is 14 residues. CDR3 nucleotides: TGTGCCACCTGGAATGGGTATAAGCAGGAAAAGAAACTCTTT. Translation: CATWNGYKQEKKLF.

With respect to this clone: One junction end disagrees with the germline gene, perhaps due to a read error. The sample has other DNA sequences that encode this CDR3 too. The genes are TRGV9 and TRGJ1 or TRGJ2. CDR3 length: 14 amino acids. Per the germline V gene, CDR1 is GITISATS and CDR2 is ISYDGTV (reference sequence). CDR3 protein: CALWDGDQGYKKLF. DNA for the CDR3: TGTGCCTTGTGGGACGGGGACCAGGGTTATAAAAAACTCTTT.

The genes are TRGV8 and TRGJ1 or TRGJ2. V gave up 2 bases and J gave up 7 bases; unmatched junction bases: 17. Looked up from germline, CDR1 is VENAVY and CDR2 is YDSYNSRV. The length of the CDR3 is 16 residues. In DNA, the CDR3 is TGTGCCACCTGGGATATCCCCTTCCCCCGGCCCTATAAGAAACTCTTT. Residues: CATWDIPFPRPYKKLF.

This clone was counted only a few times. The rearrangement links TRGV4 to TRGJ1 or TRGJ2. The CDR3 covers 13 residues. CDR1 and CDR2 (germline): EGSTGY, YDSYTSSV. Trimming cost V 1 base and J 12 bases; bases outside gene matches: 12. The CDR3 sequence: CATWDGVGSRKLF. CDR3 nucleotide sequence: TGTGCCACCTGGGATGGTGTAGGTAGTCGGAAACTCTTT.

On this clone itself: Relative to the germline gene, one junction end is altered; a read error may explain this. The genes are TRGV4 and TRGJP2. This CDR3 region has 16 residues. The germline gives CDR1 EGSTGY, CDR2 YDSYTSSV. CDR3 region: CATWNGPTRSDWIKTF. The CDR3 nucleotides read TGTGCCACCTGGAATGGGCCTACCCGTAGTGATTGGATCAAGACGTTT.

In this sample, this clone turned up a few times. The genes are TRGV9 and TRGJ1 or TRGJ2. The CDR3 is made up of 11 amino acids. V shed 1 base, J shed 10 bases, and the junction held 4 bases outside the gene matches. Germline V gives CDR1 GITISATS, CDR2 ISYDGTV (reference sequence). The CDR3 protein is CALWEVPKKLF. CDR3 nucleotides: TGTGCCTTGTGGGAGGTTCCGAAGAAACTCTTT.

About this clone: The sample carries other DNA sequences with the same CDR3. The chain carries TRGV5 and TRGJP2. Germline V gene sequence: CDR1 VINAFY, CDR2 YDVSNSKD. The trim removed 0 bases at V and 2 bases at J, leaving 6 bases unmatched. CDR3 size: 16 residues. The CDR3, as DNA: TGTGCCACCTGGGACAGGCCAGGAAGTAGTGATTGGATCAAGACGTTT. Its protein product is CATWDRPGSSDWIKTF.

This clone has more than one count but fewer than ten. Other DNA sequences in the same sample also yield this CDR3. The chain is built from TRGV5 and TRGJ1 or TRGJ2. Germline trimming cut 2 bases from V and 1 base from J; bases unmatched to any gene: 5. The germline CDR1 and CDR2 sequences are VINAFY and YDVSNSKD. This CDR3 region has 14 residues. The CDR3 region is CATWDTTNYYKKLF. In DNA form, the CDR3 reads TGTGCCACCTGGGACACTACTAATTATTATAAGAAACTCTTT.

As to this clone: Different DNA sequences within this sample yield the same CDR3. The V gene is TRGV9, the J gene TRGJ1 or TRGJ2. The CDR3 runs 13 residues. Germline V gene sequence: CDR1 GITISATS, CDR2 ISYDGTV (reference sequence). Germline trimming cut 3 bases from V and 1 base from J; bases unmatched to any gene: 3. CDR3 sequence: CALWEKNYYKKLF. DNA for the CDR3: TGTGCCTTGTGGGAGAAAAATTATTATAAGAAACTCTTT.

This clone was counted a few times. The identical CDR3 is also encoded by other nucleotide sequences in the sample. The rearrangement links TRGV4 to TRGJP2. CDR1 is EGSTGY, CDR2 YDSYTSSV, per germline. CDR3 size: 12 residues. With 3 bases clipped from V and 8 bases from J, the junction kept 3 bases outside the gene matches. CDR3 nucleotides: TGTGCCACCTGGGATTGCGATTGGATCAAGACGTTT. Translated, it gives CATWDCDWIKTF.

About this clone: Germline is not matched at one junction end, which may reflect a read error. This sequence joins TRGV4 and TRGJ1 or TRGJ2. Germline V gene data show CDR1 as EGSTGY and CDR2 as YDSYTSSV. The CDR3 totals 12 residues. CDR3 nucleotides: TGTGCCGCCTGGACTACTGGTCATAAGAAACTCTTT. Protein: CAAWTTGHKKLF.

This clone was observed a handful of times. V usage is TRGV4 and J usage is TRGJP1. With V trimmed by 4 bases and J by 5 bases, 4 bases remained unmatched. Germline V gene sequence: CDR1 EGSTGY, CDR2 YDSYTSSV. The CDR3 totals 13 residues. Here the CDR3 DNA reads TGTGCCACCTGGGACGAGACTGGTTGGTTCAAGATATTT. This translates into CATWDETGWFKIF.

The V and J genes are TRGV9 and TRGJ1 or TRGJ2. CDR3 length equals 14 residues. Looked up from germline, CDR1 is GITISATS and CDR2 is ISYDGTV (reference sequence). With 0 bases clipped from V and 2 bases from J, the junction kept 4 bases outside the gene matches. The CDR3 sequence: CALWEVQHYYKKLF. CDR3 bases: TGTGCCTTGTGGGAGGTGCAGCATTATTATAAGAAACTCTTT.

The rearrangement uses TRGV4 and TRGJ1 or TRGJ2. With 6 bases clipped from V and 10 bases from J, the junction kept 15 bases outside the gene matches. Germline V gene data show CDR1 as EGSTGY and CDR2 as YDSYTSSV. The CDR3 sequence is 13 residues long. The CDR3 sequence: CATWNVSYGKKLF. The CDR3 DNA follows: TGTGCCACCTGGAATGTCTCTTACGGGAAGAAACTCTTT.

This clone was recorded a few times. The V gene is TRGV2, the J gene TRGJ1 or TRGJ2. CDR3 length: 14 amino acids. The trim removed 6 bases at V and 2 bases at J, leaving 10 bases unmatched. CDR1 and CDR2 from the germline V gene are EGSNGY and YDSYNSKV. CDR3 DNA sequence: TGTGCCACCTGGAAGCTTAAACATTATTATAAGAAACTCTTT. Translated, it gives CATWKLKHYYKKLF.

The genes are TRGV3 and TRGJ1 or TRGJ2. This CDR3 region has 13 residues. V lost 0 bases to trimming and J lost 11 bases; unmatched junction nucleotides: 10. Germline V gene sequence: CDR1 VTNTFY, CDR2 YDVSTARD (reference sequence). CDR3: CATWDRRKLEKLF. DNA of the CDR3: TGTGCCACCTGGGACAGGCGAAAGCTGGAGAAACTCTTT.

The gene calls are TRGV5 and TRGJ1 or TRGJ2. The CDR3 has 13 amino acids. With V trimmed by 3 bases and J by 2 bases, 4 bases remained unmatched. Germline-derived CDR1 and CDR2 are VINAFY and YDVSNSKD. CDR3: CATWDDDYYKKLF. CDR3 in DNA: TGTGCCACCTGGGACGATGATTATTATAAGAAACTCTTT.

This clone was detected a few times. An end of the junction differs from the germline gene, which may be a read error. This sequence joins TRGV4 and TRGJP2. Looked up from germline, CDR1 is EGSTGY and CDR2 is YDSYTSSV. This CDR3 is 15 amino acids long. CDR3 in amino acids: CAIWDGQGSDWIKTF. The CDR3 DNA reads as TGTGCCATCTGGGATGGGCAGGGTAGTGATTGGATCAAGACGTTT.